Presented here are 30 T cell receptor beta chains from one specimen sequenced in a study of blood T cells in healthy people across ages. It was with a sample-barcoded 5' primer and a J-beta primer mix that a second PCR of roughly 7 to 12 cycles was run. TCRdb called the 5' RACE reads again in MiXCR, with one record for every CDR3 protein. The data hold about 680,000 distinct CDR3 sequences, with over 45% observed a single time. Sequencing was performed on blood. These receptors all stem from a woman aged 60-75 years in good health.

In regard to this clonotype: Germline and junction disagree at one end, which may indicate a read error. The rearrangement uses TRBV18 and TRBJ1-4, with 8 bases fitting TRBD1. CDR3 length equals 15 residues. Germline V lookup: CDR1 KGHSH, CDR2 LQKENI. CDR3 amino acids: CASPPRQGTSEKLFF. CDR3 coding DNA: TGTGCCAGCCCACCTCGACAGGGGACTAGTGAAAAACTGTTTTTT.

This clonotype was observed once. The rearrangement joins TRBV11-2 to TRBJ2-1; tentatively, D is TRBD1 or TRBD2 (5 bases each). The CDR3 contains 15 residues. Germline CDR1 SGHAT, CDR2 FQNNGV. V shed 5 bases and J shed 0 bases, with 11 bases lying between them. This CDR3 is CASSRDAGSYNEQFF. Here the CDR3 DNA reads TGTGCCAGCAGCCGGGACGCCGGCTCCTACAATGAGCAGTTCTTC.

As to this clonotype: A much bigger clone sits one base away, suggesting this may be a read error. This chain links TRBV15 with TRBJ2-5; 9 nucleotides agree with TRBD1. The end of the DNA fits TRBJ2-7 better, so the J call may be wrong. CDR3 length: 13 amino acids. Germline assignment: CDR1 LNHNV and CDR2 YYDKDF (reference sequence). CDR3 sequence: CATATGTGYEQYF. CDR3 nucleotides: TGTGCCACCGCGACCGGGACAGGGTACGAGCAGTACTTC.

V is TRBV3-1 and J is TRBJ2-5, with 12 bases matching TRBD1. The ends lost 8 bases at V and 4 bases at J; junction bases unmatched: 2. CDR3 length: 13 amino acids. Germline loops: CDR1 LGHDT, CDR2 YNNKEL (reference sequence). The chain's CDR3 is CASGDRGRETQYF. CDR3 sequence (DNA): TGTGCCAGCGGGGACAGGGGGCGAGAGACCCAGTACTTC.

The rearrangement joins TRBV20-1 to TRBJ2-1, with TRBD2 matching 8 bases. Trimming cost V 1 base and J 0 bases; bases outside gene matches: 5. Germline V gene data show CDR1 as DFQATT and CDR2 as SNEGSKA (reference sequence). This CDR3 is 16 amino acids long. CDR3 region: CSARGAGGVSYNEQFF. Here the CDR3 DNA reads TGCAGTGCTAGAGGGGCGGGGGGCGTCTCCTACAATGAGCAGTTCTTC.

The V and J genes are TRBV5-1 and TRBJ2-5, with D possibly called TRBD1 or TRBD2 (5 bases each). Germline loops: CDR1 SGHRS, CDR2 YFSETQ. There are 14 residues in the CDR3. V was cut by 7 bases and J by 0 bases, with 13 bases left in between. The CDR3 here is CASHGTGNQETQYF. In DNA, the CDR3 is TGCGCCAGCCACGGGACGGGAAACCAAGAGACCCAGTACTTC.

The rearrangement joins TRBV28 to TRBJ2-7, with 8 bases lining up with TRBD2. The end of the DNA aligns better with TRBJ2-5, so the J call may be wrong. In germline, CDR1 is MDHEN, CDR2 SYDVKM. There are 16 residues in the CDR3. CDR3 DNA sequence: TGTGCCAGCAGTCTAGACCATAGCGGGGAGAGGGAGACCCAGTACTTC. This encodes CASSLDHSGERETQYF.

The chain uses TRBV4-1 and TRBJ2-7; D ambiguous. Between the trimmed V and J ends, which lost 0 bases and 1 base, there was a span of 13 bases. Germline V gene data show CDR1 as MGHRA and CDR2 as YSYEKL. The CDR3 spans 16 residues. The CDR3 DNA reads as TGCGCCAGCAGCCAAGATCGTCTAGTGAGGTCCTACGAGCAGTACTTC. It encodes CASSQDRLVRSYEQYF.

The V and J genes are TRBV7-2 and TRBJ2-3; D might be TRBD2 (6 bases). The germline V gene has CDR1 SGHTA and CDR2 FQGNSA. This CDR3 spans 13 amino acids. V lost 6 bases to trimming and J lost 5 bases, with 12 bases between them. In DNA form, the CDR3 reads TGTGCCAGCAGTCGTTCGGGAGTAGATACGCAGTATTTT. It yields the protein CASSRSGVDTQYF.

This clonotype was counted only a few times. The chain combines TRBV20-1 with TRBJ2-5; 12 positions match TRBD1. V shed 2 bases, J shed 5 bases, and the junction held 12 bases outside the gene matches. Germline assignment: CDR1 DFQATT and CDR2 SNEGSKA (reference sequence). The CDR3 is 17 residues long. CDR3 DNA: TGCAGTGCTAGACGGATCTCCGGGACAGGGGGCGGGGAGACCCAGTACTTC. Encoded protein: CSARRISGTGGGETQYF.

CDR3 DNA sequence: TGTGCCAGCAGCATAGACCGGGTCCCTACGCAGTATTTT. Translation: CASSIDRVPTQYF. This chain connects TRBV7-2 to TRBJ2-3; the D is unclear. Germline V gene lookup returns CDR1 SGHTA and CDR2 FQGNSA. The V end lost 5 bases, the J end lost 8 bases, and 14 bases lay between the germline ends. This CDR3 comprises 13 residues.

With respect to this clonotype: With a much larger clone just one base away, this may be a read error. This chain connects TRBV20-1 to TRBJ2-3; D is tentatively TRBD1 or TRBD2 (5 bases each). The germline V gene encodes CDR1 DFQATT and CDR2 SNEGSKA (reference sequence). With 0 bases removed from V and 1 base from J, the gap between germline ends came to 11 bases. The CDR3 is 15 residues long. The CDR3, as DNA: TGCAGTGCTAGAGACTTTGTGGGGGGCACAGATACGCAGTATTTT. It is translated as CSARDFVGGTDTQYF.

This chain connects TRBV2 to TRBJ2-6; D not certain. V shed 4 bases and J shed 0 bases, with 7 bases lying between them. Per germline, CDR1 SNHLY and CDR2 FYNNEI. The CDR3 has 15 amino acids. CDR3: CASSGTISGANVLTF. The DNA for the CDR3 is TGTGCCAGCAGTGGGACCATCTCTGGGGCCAACGTCCTGACTTTC.

About this clonotype itself: Mismatch with germline at one junction end may stem from a read error. V and J are TRBV20-1 and TRBJ2-1, with D maybe TRBD2 (5 bases). Germline V lookup: CDR1 DFQATT, CDR2 SNEGSKA (reference sequence). CDR3 length equals 16 residues. CDR3 amino acids: CSAAGVRESSYNGQFF. CDR3 DNA sequence: TGCAGTGCCGCCGGGGTTCGGGAATCATCCTACAATGGGCAGTTCTTC.

This clonotype was detected a few times. The chain has TRBV5-1 and TRBJ1-1, with unresolved D. The germline V and J ends were trimmed by 0 bases and 3 bases, with 12 bases remaining between them. There are 15 residues in the CDR3. CDR1 is SGHRS, CDR2 YFSETQ, per germline. The CDR3, as DNA: TGCGCCAGCAGCTTGGCCATGGCCCGGGACACTGAAGCTTTCTTT. Its protein product is CASSLAMARDTEAFF.

The chain has TRBV28 and TRBJ1-2; D remains ambiguous. The CDR3 consists of 13 residues. Germline loops: CDR1 MDHEN, CDR2 SYDVKM. V lost 6 bases and J 1 base, leaving 9 bases between the germline ends. The CDR3 DNA follows: TGTGCCAGCAGCATACAACTTAACTATGGCTACACCTTC. Amino acid sequence: CASSIQLNYGYTF.

This clonotype was observed once. The rearrangement joins TRBV11-2 to TRBJ2-5, with D possibly TRBD2 on 5 matching bases. V lost 3 bases and J 11 bases, leaving 10 bases between the germline ends. CDR3 length: 11 amino acids. Germline V lookup: CDR1 SGHAT, CDR2 FQNNGV. This CDR3 is CASSFGRGQYF. The CDR3 DNA reads TGTGCCAGCAGCTTCGGACGCGGGCAGTACTTC.

The chain links TRBV11-2 to TRBJ2-7; a weak D match, TRBD1 (7 bases). Trimming cost V 5 bases and J 1 base, with 21 bases left between them. This CDR3 has 17 amino acids. CDR1 is SGHAT and CDR2 is FQNNGV in the germline V gene. The CDR3 sequence is CASSPLSRRGPSYEQYF. In DNA, the CDR3 is TGTGCCAGCAGCCCCCTTTCGCGGAGGGGGCCTTCCTACGAGCAGTACTTC.

The V call is TRBV7-3, the J call TRBJ2-1; weak D call: TRBD1 (5 bases). The V gene's germline CDR1 is SGHTA and CDR2 FQGTGA. CDR3 length equals 16 residues. The V and J ends lost 4 bases and 3 bases respectively, with 16 bases between them. The CDR3, as DNA: TGTGCCAGCAGCTCTCAAACAGGCGCCCTCTACAATGAGCAGTTCTTC. This translates into CASSSQTGALYNEQFF.

The chain couples TRBV5-1 to TRBJ2-5; tentatively, D is TRBD1 (5 bases). Germline CDR1 SGHRS, CDR2 YFSETQ. The CDR3 is made up of 14 amino acids. V lost 2 bases and J 2 bases, leaving 10 bases between the germline ends. The CDR3 here is CASSFRQLQETQYF. The CDR3, as DNA: TGCGCCAGCAGCTTCAGACAGCTACAAGAGACCCAGTACTTC.

The V and J genes are TRBV20-1 and TRBJ1-1, with D uncertain. CDR1 DFQATT and CDR2 SNEGSKA come from the germline V gene (reference sequence). The V end lost 6 bases, the J end lost 3 bases, and 8 bases lay between the germline ends. The CDR3 consists of 11 residues. The CDR3 bases are TGCAGTGCCCTGCGGGACACTGAAGCTTTCTTT. Encoded protein: CSALRDTEAFF.

The chain has TRBV20-1 and TRBJ2-3; D may be TRBD1 or TRBD2 (5 bases each). The germline V gene has CDR1 DFQATT and CDR2 SNEGSKA (reference sequence). The CDR3 runs 11 residues. V lost 5 bases and J 6 bases, leaving 9 bases between the germline ends. In nucleotides, the CDR3 is TGCAGTGCTCGGGACGGCGATACGCAGTATTTT. It specifies CSARDGDTQYF.

The rearrangement joins TRBV10-3 to TRBJ1-1; possibly TRBD1 for D (6 bases). V was clipped by 6 bases and J by 3 bases, with 14 bases between them. Germline values: CDR1 ENHRY, CDR2 SYGVKD. The CDR3 loop spans 14 amino acids. The CDR3: CAIRGNRADTEAFF. The CDR3 DNA reads TGTGCCATCAGGGGGAACAGGGCCGACACTGAAGCTTTCTTT.

This clonotype turned up a few times. V gene TRBV20-1 combines with J gene TRBJ1-6; D is perhaps TRBD1 (5 bases). The germline V gene has CDR1 DFQATT and CDR2 SNEGSKA (reference sequence). Trimming removed 7 bases at V and 0 bases at J, with 13 bases between. The CDR3 extends over 15 amino acids. The DNA of the CDR3 is TGCAGTGGAATTGACAGCCGCTCCTATAATTCACCCCTCCACTTT. This sequence encodes CSGIDSRSYNSPLHF.

This clonotype was found a few times. The V call is TRBV7-2, the J call TRBJ2-1; D is possibly TRBD1 or TRBD2 (5 bases each). The CDR3 loop spans 17 amino acids. The germline V gene has CDR1 SGHTA and CDR2 FQGNSA. V dropped 0 bases and J dropped 9 bases, with 21 bases sitting between them. Here the CDR3 reads CASSLAFSAGGQTEQFF. For the CDR3, the DNA is TGTGCCAGCAGCTTAGCTTTTTCGGCGGGCGGACAAACTGAGCAGTTCTTC.

The rearrangement links TRBV28 to TRBJ2-1, with D perhaps TRBD1 (6 bases). The CDR3 extends over 17 amino acids. Between the trimmed V and J ends, which lost 5 bases and 2 bases, there was a span of 19 bases. Germline loops: CDR1 MDHEN, CDR2 SYDVKM. The CDR3 here is CASSPGVGTQTYNEQFF. The DNA for the CDR3 is TGTGCCAGCAGTCCCGGGGTGGGGACACAGACCTACAATGAGCAGTTCTTC.

The chain combines TRBV6-1 with TRBJ1-1; perhaps TRBD1 as D (6 bases). Germline V CDR1 and CDR2: MNHNS, SASEGT. The CDR3 contains 13 residues. The V end lost 10 bases, the J end lost 1 base, and 13 bases lay between the germline ends. The CDR3 sequence is CATQRGENTEAFF. The CDR3 DNA follows: TGTGCCACCCAGAGGGGGGAGAACACTGAAGCTTTCTTT.

Many counts were recorded for this clonotype. This chain connects TRBV29-1 to TRBJ2-3; D is perhaps TRBD1 (5 bases). Trimming pared 2 bases from V and 3 bases from J, leaving 9 bases between. CDR3 size: 13 residues. The germline V gene encodes CDR1 SQVTM and CDR2 ANQGSEA. Written as DNA, the CDR3 is TGCAGCGTTGAACAGGGTGGTACAGATACGCAGTATTTT. Residues: CSVEQGGTDTQYF.

The V call is TRBV20-1, the J call TRBJ2-1; D is perhaps TRBD2 (7 bases). The CDR3 runs to 19 residues. The ends were cut back, 3 bases at V and 4 bases at J, with 28 bases in the middle. From germline, CDR1 is DFQATT and CDR2 SNEGSKA (reference sequence). This CDR3 reads CSASAHLAGAKVSYNEQFF. The CDR3 bases are TGCAGTGCTAGTGCTCATCTCGCGGGGGCGAAGGTCTCGTACAATGAGCAGTTCTTC.

A remark on this clonotype: A much larger clone differs by one base, so this may be a read error. This rearrangement joins TRBV20-1 to TRBJ2-1, with D possibly being TRBD1 or TRBD2 (6 bases each). Germline V gives CDR1 DFQATT, CDR2 SNEGSKA (reference sequence). The CDR3 has 15 amino acids. V was trimmed by 7 bases and J by 3 bases, leaving 19 bases between them. Here the CDR3 reads CSVGIGGGLYNEQFF. The CDR3 nucleotides read TGCAGTGTGGGGATAGGGGGAGGCCTCTACAATGAGCAGTTCTTC.